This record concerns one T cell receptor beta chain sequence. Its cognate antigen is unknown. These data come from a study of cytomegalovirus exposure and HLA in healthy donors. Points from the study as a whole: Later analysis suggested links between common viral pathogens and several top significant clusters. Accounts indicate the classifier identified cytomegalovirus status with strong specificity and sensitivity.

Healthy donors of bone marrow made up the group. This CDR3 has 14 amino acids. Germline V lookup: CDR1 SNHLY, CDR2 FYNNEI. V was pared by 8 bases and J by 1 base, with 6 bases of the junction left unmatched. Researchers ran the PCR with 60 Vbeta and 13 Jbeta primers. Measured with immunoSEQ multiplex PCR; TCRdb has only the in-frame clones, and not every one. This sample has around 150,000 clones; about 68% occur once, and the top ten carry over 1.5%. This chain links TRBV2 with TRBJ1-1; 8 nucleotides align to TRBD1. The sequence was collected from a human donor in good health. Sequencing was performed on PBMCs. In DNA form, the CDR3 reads TGTGCCAGCGACGGACAGGGAGGGAACACTGAAGCTTTCTTT. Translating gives CASDGQGGNTEAFF.